This is a list of T cell receptor beta chains from one sample in a study of T cells after yellow fever vaccination. TCRdb reprocessed the 5' RACE reads with MiXCR, giving one entry per CDR3 protein. Of a few hundred thousand distinct CDR3 sequences in the sample, almost 4% are singletons; the top ten hold roughly 24%. The source was PBMCs, collected 5 days after the yellow fever booster vaccination. These TCRs come from a young man who received the YFV17D yellow fever vaccine. Both conserved end residues are part of each CDR3. A D gene is named only where the DNA matches it firmly. Only some rows state a clone size, as once, few, many or a class for expanded clones.

j_call v_call d_call clone_size cdr3_nt cdr3_aa
TRBJ2-1 TRBV6-5 - - TGTGCCAGCAGTTACTCGACCGACAATGAGCAGTTCTTC CASSYSTDNEQFF
TRBJ1-1 TRBV3-1 - many TGTGCCAGCAGCCAACAGTCAGGAGTTAACACTGAAGCTTTCTTT CASSQQSGVNTEAFF
TRBJ2-2 TRBV6-5 - - TGTGCCAGCAAAAAGACGTTTGTTCCCAACACCGGGGAGCTGTTTTTT CASKKTFVPNTGELFF
TRBJ2-1 TRBV6-5 TRBD2 many TGTGCCAGCAGCTTGACTAGCGGGGGGGGCAATGAGCAGTTCTTC CASSLTSGGGNEQFF
TRBJ1-4 TRBV20-1 - few TGCAGTGCTATAGGGCGGGCAGATGAAAAACTGTTTTTT CSAIGRADEKLFF
TRBJ2-3 TRBV7-2 TRBD2 few TGTGCCAGCAGCTTTCGACTAGCGGGGGTCACAGATACGCAGTATTTT CASSFRLAGVTDTQYF
TRBJ1-5 TRBV12-3/TRBV12-4 - many TGTGCCAGCAGTTTAAGGTTTTATAGCAATCAGCCCCAGCATTTT CASSLRFYSNQPQHF
TRBJ1-2 TRBV18 TRBD1 few TGTGCCAGCTCAACTGGGACAGAGGTGCGCTATGGCTACACCTTC CASSTGTEVRYGYTF
TRBJ2-3 TRBV14 - - TGTGCCAGCAGCCATTGGGACATAAACACAGATACGCAGTATTTT CASSHWDINTDTQYF
TRBJ2-1 TRBV20-1 TRBD2 many TGCAGTGCTAGAGATCAGAGCGGGGGGGCCAATGAGCAGTTCTTC CSARDQSGGANEQFF
TRBJ1-4 TRBV12-3/TRBV12-4 TRBD1 - TGTGCCAGCAGTTCAACAGGGGAGGGAGCGATTAATGAAAAACTGTTTTTT CASSSTGEGAINEKLFF
TRBJ2-1 TRBV20-1 - - TGCAGTGCTAGTAGGTTGGGGGGGCCAGTCTCTTCTTACAATGAGCAGTTCTTC CSASRLGGPVSSYNEQFF
TRBJ2-7 TRBV12-3/TRBV12-4 TRBD1 few TGTGCCAGCGGGACAGGTTCTCGAGAGCAGTACTTC CASGTGSREQYF
TRBJ2-3 TRBV12-3/TRBV12-4 - few TGTGCCAGCAGTTTTACCTACCAAAAAGATACGCAGTATTTT CASSFTYQKDTQYF
TRBJ1-4 TRBV19 - - TGTGCCAGTAGAAGGGGTGAAAAACTGTTTTTT CASRRGEKLFF
TRBJ2-3 TRBV4-3 TRBD2 few TGCGCCAGCAGCGTACACACCGGGACTAGCGGGGTTCCTAGCACAGATACGCAGTATTTT CASSVHTGTSGVPSTDTQYF
TRBJ2-4 TRBV5-1 TRBD1 - TGCGCCAGCAGCCTCCGGACAGGGGGACCCAAAAACATTCAGTACTTC CASSLRTGGPKNIQYF
TRBJ2-1 TRBV12-3/TRBV12-4 - few TGTGCCAGCAGTTTTGCACAGGTAAATGAGCAGTTCTTC CASSFAQVNEQFF
TRBJ2-1 TRBV29-1 TRBD2 few TGCAGCGCAGAAGGACTAGCGGGGAGGTACAATGAGCAGTTCTTC CSAEGLAGRYNEQFF
TRBJ2-5 TRBV7-3 - few TGTGCCAGCAGCTTTGGACGGGGAGAGACCCAGTACTTC CASSFGRGETQYF
TRBJ1-2 TRBV7-9 TRBD1 few TGTGCCAGCAGCTTCACAGGGGACTATGGCTACACCTTC CASSFTGDYGYTF
TRBJ2-1 TRBV10-3 - - TGTGCCATCAGTGAAAGGCCGTATGAGCAGTTCTTC CAISERPYEQFF
TRBJ1-4 TRBV6-2/TRBV6-3 - many TGTGCCAGCAGAGAAGAAGTTAATGAAAAACTGTTTTTT CASREEVNEKLFF
TRBJ1-1 TRBV20-1 TRBD1 few TGCAGTGCTCACCCCCGACAGGGATCAGCTTTCTTT CSAHPRQGSAFF
TRBJ1-5 TRBV12-3/TRBV12-4 - many TGTGCCAGCAGTTTCGGGAATAGCAATCAGCCCCAGCATTTT CASSFGNSNQPQHF
TRBJ2-7 TRBV12-3/TRBV12-4 TRBD2 - TGTGCCAGCAGGCTAGCGGGTACGGCTTCGTACGAGCAGTACTTC CASRLAGTASYEQYF
TRBJ2-5 TRBV5-1 TRBD1 - TGCGCCAGCAGCTTGGCTCCAGGGGGCAGGGAGACCCAGTACTTC CASSLAPGGRETQYF
TRBJ2-5 TRBV20-1 - few TGCAGTGCTAGTATTACGTTCGACCAGCAAGAGACCCAGTACTTC CSASITFDQQETQYF